The entry below describes one TCR beta chain. TCRdb's table, derived via immunoSEQ multiplex PCR, lists solely in-frame clones and lacks some. Of more than 150,000 clones in the sample, 70% to 85% were seen once. Looked up from germline, CDR1 is SNHLY and CDR2 is FYNNEI. Trimming shortened V by 7 bases and J by 4 bases, and 7 bases separated the two germline ends. The CDR3 loop spans 11 amino acids. These data belong to a study of blood T cell repertoires in COVID-19. The chain combines TRBV2 with TRBJ1-1, with D hard to call. The material sequenced was peripheral blood. The receptor was derived from a woman in her thirties with acute or convalescent COVID-19. The CDR3 sequence is CASIASTEAFF. The CDR3 DNA follows: TGTGCCAGCATCGCGTCCACTGAAGCTTTCTTT. Full variable domain (outside the CDR3, taken from reference TRBV2 and TRBJ1-1): EPEVTQTPSHQVTQMGQEVILRCVPISNHLYFYWYRQILGQKVEFLVSFYNNEISEKSEIFDDQFSVERPDGSNFTLKIRSTKLEDSAMYFCASIASTEAFFGQGTRLTVV.